Listed here is a single T cell receptor (delta chain). Trimming removed 0 bases from V and 17 bases from J, with 22 bases in between. CDR3 size: 16 residues. Germline CDR1 and CDR2: GEAIGNYY and EKD. TCRdb used CATT to re-call clones from the RT-PCR reads. The sample gives 1,500 to 2,000 delta-chain clones, around 3.5% of which show up once; over 20% is in the top ten. The data derive from a study of gamma-delta T cells after stem cell transplantation. This TCR was sampled from a human donor. It is not recorded whose cells these are; they may come from a transplant donor. Material for sequencing was gamma-delta T cells. The chain joins TRDV2 to TRDJ3; maybe TRDD3 (5 bases). CDR3 amino acids: CACDTVGSRKVGKMFF. The CDR3 nucleotides read TGTGCCTGTGACACCGTGGGGTCCCGAAAGGTCGGAAAGATGTTTTTC.